This T cell receptor beta chain comes out of a study of T cell changes during pregnancy in multiple sclerosis. This clone has just one count. Profiled with immunoSEQ multiplex PCR; TCRdb holds only in-frame clones, not every one. Of some 60,000 clones in the sample, 90% to 95% are singletons; the top ten hold over 1.5%. The V gene lost 5 bases and the J gene lost 1 base, with 12 bases spanning the gap. Germline V gene data show CDR1 as SGHRS and CDR2 as YFSETQ. CDR3 length equals 14 residues. The chain employs TRBV5-1 and TRBJ2-5; D is perhaps TRBD2 (6 bases). This TCR was sampled from a female donor with multiple sclerosis, enrolled in a pregnancy study. The sample in question was peripheral blood, obtained after pregnancy. The DNA of the CDR3 is TGCGCCAGCAGTTCGGGGGACCTCCAAGAGACCCAGTACTTC. Translating gives CASSSGDLQETQYF.